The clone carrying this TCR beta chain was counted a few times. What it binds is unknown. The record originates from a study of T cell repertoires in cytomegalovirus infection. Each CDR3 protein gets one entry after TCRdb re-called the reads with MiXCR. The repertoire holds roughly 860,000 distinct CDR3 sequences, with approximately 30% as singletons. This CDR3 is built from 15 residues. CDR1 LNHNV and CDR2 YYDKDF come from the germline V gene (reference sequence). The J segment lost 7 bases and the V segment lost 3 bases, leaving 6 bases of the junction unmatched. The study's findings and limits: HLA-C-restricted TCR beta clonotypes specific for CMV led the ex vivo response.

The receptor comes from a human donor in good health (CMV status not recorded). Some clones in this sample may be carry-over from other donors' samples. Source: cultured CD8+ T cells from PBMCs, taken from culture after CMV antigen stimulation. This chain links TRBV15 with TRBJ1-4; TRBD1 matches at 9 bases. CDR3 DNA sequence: TGTGCCACCAGCAGCCCCACAGGGGGCGGTGAAAAACTGTTTTTT. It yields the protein CATSSPTGGGEKLFF.